These 25 T cell receptor beta chains came from one sample sequenced in a study of T cells in Graves' hyperthyroidism and ophthalmopathy. It was RNA transcripts that yielded the amplified TCR beta CDR3 regions. HTBI primers were employed in a first-round RT-PCR of the TCR CDR3. TCRdb re-called the multiplex PCR reads with MiXCR, one entry per CDR3 protein. The sample has roughly 500,000 distinct CDR3 sequences; 46% are singletons. The source material was peripheral blood or thyroid tissue (not recorded which). The receptors come from an adult woman with Graves' disease, either hyperthyroidism or ophthalmopathy (not recorded which).

Points on this clonotype: A single base separates this from a much larger clone, so it may be a read error. The V gene is TRBV5-1, the J gene TRBJ2-1; D not certain. Trimming took off 0 bases at V and 13 bases at J, with 11 bases between the two ends. This CDR3 is built from 12 residues. Germline V gene data show CDR1 as SGHRS and CDR2 as YFSETQ. The CDR3 DNA sequence: TGCGCCAGCAGCTTGGGATTGGAGACCCAGTTCTTC. Its protein is CASSLGLETQFF.

A word on this clonotype: A much larger clone differs by one base, so this may be a read error. V and J are TRBV25-1 and TRBJ1-2; D is perhaps TRBD1 (6 bases). The CDR3 covers 13 residues. Trimming left V 8 bases short and J 5 bases short, with 15 bases between. In germline, CDR1 is MGHDK, CDR2 SYGVNS. Written as DNA, the CDR3 is TGTGCCAGCCACCAGGGGCAGGGGTATGGCTACACCTTC. Residues: CASHQGQGYGYTF.

CDR3 protein: CASVEADYGYTF. The CDR3 nucleotides are TGTGCCAGCGTTGAGGCAGACTATGGCTACACCTTC. The V call is TRBV2, the J call TRBJ1-2, with no clear D. CDR3 length: 12 residues. Trimming left V 8 bases short and J 3 bases short, with 10 bases between. Germline V gives CDR1 SNHLY, CDR2 FYNNEI.

This clonotype has just a few counts. V and J are TRBV20-1 and TRBJ2-5; 8 bases agree with TRBD2. Unmatched junction bases numbered 8, after V lost 3 bases and J lost 5 bases. Germline CDR1 reads DFQATT; CDR2 reads SNEGSKA (reference sequence). The CDR3 sequence is 14 residues long. CDR3 nucleotides: TGCAGTGCTAGCGGGAGGGCCTTAGGGGAGACCCAGTACTTC. As protein: CSASGRALGETQYF.

The chain links TRBV7-9 to TRBJ1-2; D gene unclear. Germline V CDR1 and CDR2: SEHNR, FQNEAQ (reference sequence). The CDR3 has 11 residues. V was pared by 8 bases and J by 12 bases, with 16 bases between. CDR3 residues: CASGSGSGNTF. In DNA, the CDR3 is TGTGCCAGCGGTTCGGGGTCTGGAAACACCTTC.

On this clonotype itself: No conserved phenylalanine or tryptophan is present at the end of the CDR3, so a read error is the likely explanation. CDR3 nucleotide sequence: TGTGCCAGCAGCTTAGCCCAGGGCGTCGGCAATCAGCCCCAGCATTCA. Translated, it gives CASSLAQGVGNQPQHS. This chain uses TRBV7-9 with TRBJ1-5, with D tentatively TRBD1 (5 bases). This CDR3 spans 16 amino acids. Trimming removed 0 bases at V and 2 bases at J, with 11 bases between. Per germline, CDR1 SEHNR and CDR2 FQNEAQ (reference sequence).

This chain joins TRBV5-6 and TRBJ2-7, with D perhaps matching TRBD1 or TRBD2 (5 bases each). CDR3 length: 15 amino acids. Germline V gene sequence: CDR1 SGHDT, CDR2 YYEEEE. V was pared by 5 bases and J by 5 bases, with 20 bases between. The CDR3 loop is CASSPGTGNFDEQYF. In nucleotides, the CDR3 is TGTGCCAGCAGTCCGGGGACGGGGAACTTCGACGAGCAGTACTTC.

This clonotype was seen at least ten times. The J gene is TRBJ1-2, the V gene TRBV29-1, with no clear D. With 4 bases removed from V and 0 bases from J, the gap between germline ends came to 9 bases. CDR1 is SQVTM and CDR2 is ANQGSEA in the germline V gene. The CDR3 length is 13 residues. The CDR3 nucleotides read TGCAGCGTTGGTCAGAGACCTAACTATGGCTACACCTTC. It codes for CSVGQRPNYGYTF.

This clonotype was counted only a few times. The chain links TRBV28 to TRBJ1-1, with D hard to call. Deletions cut 2 bases from V and 4 bases from J, with 14 bases between. Germline CDR1 MDHEN, CDR2 SYDVKM. The CDR3 is 15 amino acids. This chain's CDR3 is CASSLVTRSSTEAFF. The DNA for the CDR3 is TGTGCCAGCAGTTTAGTCACTCGTTCGAGCACTGAAGCTTTCTTT.

With respect to this clonotype: Just one base apart from a much larger clone, this may be a read error. This chain connects TRBV15 to TRBJ1-5; D is perhaps TRBD1 (5 bases). Trimming stripped 8 bases from V and 7 bases from J, with 15 bases between. The CDR3 spans 13 residues. Germline V gives CDR1 LNHNV, CDR2 YYDKDF (reference sequence). The CDR3 loop is CATCEGSKQPQHF. DNA for the CDR3: TGTGCCACCTGCGAGGGGTCCAAGCAGCCCCAGCATTTT.

This clonotype was counted ten times or more. V usage is TRBV20-1 and J usage is TRBJ1-2; D remains ambiguous. The length of the CDR3 is 11 residues. V shed 6 bases and J shed 3 bases, with 8 bases lying between them. Germline lookup yields CDR1 DFQATT and CDR2 SNEGSKA (reference sequence). For the CDR3, the DNA is TGCAGTGCCGTAACCGACTATGGCTACACCTTC. Translating it yields CSAVTDYGYTF.

CDR3 protein: CRNPSFYEQYF. The CDR3 DNA sequence: TGCAGAAACCCCAGTTTCTACGAGCAGTACTTC. V usage is TRBV29-1 and J usage is TRBJ2-7; unclear D gene. CDR3 length equals 11 residues. CDR1 and CDR2 from the germline V gene are SQVTM and ANQGSEA.

This clonotype was seen ten or more times. The chain carries TRBV6-5 and TRBJ2-6; D may be TRBD1 (5 bases). The length of the CDR3 is 14 residues. Trimming took off 6 bases at V and 3 bases at J, with 9 bases between the two ends. Germline CDR1 is MNHEY and CDR2 is SVGAGI. For the CDR3, the DNA is TGTGCCAGCAGCCGACAGTATGGGGCCAACGTCCTGACTTTC. Translated: CASSRQYGANVLTF.

The chain's CDR3 is CASSRGTYDYGYTF. CDR3 sequence (DNA): TGTGCCAGCAGCCGTGGCACTTACGACTATGGCTACACCTTC. This chain joins TRBV7-2 and TRBJ1-2; D uncertain. The CDR3 extends over 14 amino acids. Germline-derived CDR1 and CDR2 are SGHTA and FQGNSA. V gave up 5 bases and J gave up 3 bases, with 13 bases separating them.

This clonotype was seen many times. The chain recombines TRBV2 with TRBJ1-5; a possible D gene is TRBD1 (6 bases). Germline loops: CDR1 SNHLY, CDR2 FYNNEI. The CDR3 has 15 amino acids. V was shortened by 10 bases and J by 2 bases, with 18 bases between the two germline ends. CDR3 loop: CATSTGPSGNQPQHF. CDR3 in DNA: TGTGCCACCTCGACAGGCCCGAGTGGCAATCAGCCCCAGCATTTT.

There are many counts of this clonotype. The chain employs TRBV4-1 and TRBJ2-7; D is perhaps TRBD2 (5 bases). V was cut by 1 base and J by 3 bases, with 7 bases left in between. This CDR3 spans 13 amino acids. Germline V lookup: CDR1 MGHRA, CDR2 YSYEKL. CDR3 sequence: CASSQGLFYEQYF. CDR3 nucleotide sequence: TGCGCCAGCAGCCAAGGACTATTCTACGAGCAGTACTTC.

This clonotype was observed at least ten times. The chain carries TRBV12-3 or TRBV12-4 and TRBJ1-1, with D possibly TRBD1 on 5 matching bases. The CDR3 has 13 amino acids. V dropped 6 bases and J dropped 4 bases, with 12 bases sitting between them. In DNA form, the CDR3 reads TGTGCCAGCAGGCAGGGCTACGCCACTGAAGCTTTCTTT. Translated, it gives CASRQGYATEAFF.

The chain has TRBV29-1 and TRBJ2-5; no clear D. V lost 5 bases and J 3 bases, leaving 7 bases between the germline ends. Germline V gives CDR1 SQVTM, CDR2 ANQGSEA. The CDR3 runs 11 residues. The CDR3 DNA is TGCAGCGTTTGGGCAGAAGAGACCCAGTACTTC. Residues: CSVWAEETQYF.

The chain is built from TRBV13 and TRBJ2-5, with TRBD2 matching 10 bases. Per germline, CDR1 PRHDT and CDR2 FYEKMQ (reference sequence). V shed 5 bases and J 6 bases; nucleotides not matched to a gene: 15. This CDR3 is built from 17 residues. CDR3 DNA: TGTGCCAGCAGCCCAACTAGCGGGACCCGAACTTGGAAGACCCAGTACTTC. Translated, it gives CASSPTSGTRTWKTQYF.

This clonotype was picked up one time. The chain links TRBV29-1 to TRBJ1-2; no definite D call. The germline gives CDR1 SQVTM, CDR2 ANQGSEA. The V end was cut by 2 bases, the J end by 4 bases, with 11 bases between. The CDR3 length is 13 residues. CDR3 region: CSVEWAVGYGYTF. CDR3 bases: TGCAGCGTTGAATGGGCAGTGGGCTATGGCTACACCTTC.

This clonotype was counted at least ten times. The V gene is TRBV19, the J gene TRBJ2-6, with unresolved D. The V and J ends lost 3 bases and 0 bases respectively, with 12 bases between them. CDR1 is LNHDA, CDR2 SQIVND, per germline (reference sequence). The CDR3 length is 17 residues. CDR3: CASSIALILSGANVLTF. The CDR3 DNA follows: TGTGCCAGTAGTATCGCCTTAATCCTCTCTGGGGCCAACGTCCTGACTTTC.

Notes on this clonotype: The CDR3 end shows no conserved phenylalanine or tryptophan, and so a read error is likely. The chain has TRBV7-2 and TRBJ1-1; D gene uncertain. Germline assignment: CDR1 SGHTA and CDR2 FQGNSA. There are 15 residues in the CDR3. The V end was cut by 2 bases, the J end by 0 bases, with 10 bases between. CDR3 in DNA: TGTGCCAGCAGCTTATATCGAGGGATGAACACTGAAGCTTTCTGT. As protein: CASSLYRGMNTEAFC.

Points on this clonotype: A much larger clonotype is one base distant, so this may be a read error. The chain carries TRBV20-1 and TRBJ2-7; no clear D. Trimming removed 6 bases at V and 1 base at J, with 13 bases between. Germline V gene data show CDR1 as DFQATT and CDR2 as SNEGSKA (reference sequence). This CDR3 region has 13 residues. CDR3: CSAAVLSSYEQYF. The CDR3 DNA reads TGCAGTGCCGCGGTTCTCTCATCCTACGAGCAGTACTTC.

This clonotype was detected ten times or more. At one of its ends the junction is not consistent with the germline gene, which may arise from a read error. The chain recombines TRBV7-7 with TRBJ2-5; TRBD2 agrees at 10 bases. The CDR3 is 16 amino acids. CDR1 SSHAT and CDR2 FNYEAQ come from the germline V gene (reference sequence). CDR3 amino acids: CASSLAGGLLRETQYF. In nucleotides, the CDR3 is TGTGCTAGCAGCTTAGCGGGGGGCCTGCTTAGAGAGACCCAGTACTTC.

Ten or more counts support this clonotype. V usage is TRBV25-1 and J usage is TRBJ2-3, with 9 bases matching TRBD2. The CDR3 runs 16 residues. The germline CDR1 and CDR2 sequences are MGHDK and SYGVNS. Trimming removed 6 bases from V and 2 bases from J; junction bases left unmatched: 9. The CDR3 sequence is CASSPRSGSNTDTQYF. In nucleotides, the CDR3 is TGTGCCAGCAGCCCCCGTAGCGGGAGCAACACAGATACGCAGTATTTT.